Detailed here is one T cell receptor (beta chain). This sample is part of a study of cytomegalovirus exposure and HLA in healthy donors. This PCR relied on a set of 60 Vbeta primers and 13 Jbeta primers. Only in-frame clones appear in the TCRdb table, and some are missing; sequencing was by immunoSEQ multiplex PCR. The repertoire holds some 160,000 clones, with roughly 80% as singletons. The CDR3 is made up of 14 amino acids. V was cut by 2 bases and J by 4 bases, with 12 bases left in between. Germline CDR1 reads SGHAT; CDR2 reads FQNNGV. This TCR derives from a boy aged 2 to 10 in good health and CMV-seronegative. Sequenced: PBMCs. This sequence joins TRBV11-2 and TRBJ2-7, with D unresolved. CDR3 bases: TGTGCCAGCAGCTTAAGCACAGCACCGTACGAGCAGTACTTC. Translation gives CASSLSTAPYEQYF.